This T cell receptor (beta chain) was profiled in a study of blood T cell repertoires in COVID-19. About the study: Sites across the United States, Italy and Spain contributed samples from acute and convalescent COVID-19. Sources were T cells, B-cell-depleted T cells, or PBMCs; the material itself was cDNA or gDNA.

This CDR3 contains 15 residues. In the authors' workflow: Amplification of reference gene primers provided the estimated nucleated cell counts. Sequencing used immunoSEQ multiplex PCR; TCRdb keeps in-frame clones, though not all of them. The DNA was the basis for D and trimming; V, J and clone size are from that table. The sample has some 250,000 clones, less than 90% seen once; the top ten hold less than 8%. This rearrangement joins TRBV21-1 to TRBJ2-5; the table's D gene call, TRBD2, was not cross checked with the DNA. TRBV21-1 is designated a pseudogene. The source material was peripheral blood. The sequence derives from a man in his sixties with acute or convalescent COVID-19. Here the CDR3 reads CASSKARRVRETQYF. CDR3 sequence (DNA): TGTGCCAGCAGCAAAGCGCGTCGGGTTCGGGAGACCCAGTACTTC.